This T cell receptor (beta chain) was documented in a study of CD8+ T cells in alopecia areata (dated by TCRdb to 2017 to 2018). Some background on the complete study: Skin from C3H/HeJ donors with spontaneous alopecia (roughly 6-13 months old) was grafted onto female C3H/HeJ recipients aged roughly 6-11 weeks. To study T cell clonal expansion in alopecia areata, the researchers applied high-throughput TCRbeta sequencing to both the C3H/HeJ mouse model and human patients. On the human side, TCRbeta sequencing was run on scalp tissue and on sorted CD4+ and CD8+ peripheral blood T cells from healthy controls and from alopecia areata patients with either patchy or totalis/universalis disease. Scalp clonality was compared among normal scalp (n=4), patchy alopecia areata scalp (n=8), and alopecia totalis/universalis scalp (n=8). RNA was extracted with the PAXgene miRNA kit for fixed scalp, the miRNeasy kit for PBMCs, and the RNeasy kit for mouse skin. immunoSEQ multiplex PCR using 35 Vbeta forward primers and 13 Jbeta reverse primers was used to amplify TCRbeta CDR3 regions. Summary of the overall study and its limitations: Compared with mice, TCR sequences shared between patients were less clear, possibly partly because of HLA diversity across the patient population. Lesional scalp, especially in alopecia totalis/universalis, showed higher clonality and more expanded CD8+ clones than normal scalp, suggesting antigenic drive. Scalp TCR repertoire analysis is complicated because resident alphabeta T cells in normal human skin are also sequenced, whereas mouse skin is dominated by gammadelta T cells.

Of note for this clone: Its antigen is unknown. The gene nomenclature and germline references here are murine. The CDR3 end falls 4 residues outside the read, so it is completed with the germline J gene.

The library relied on the immunoSEQ multiplex PCR assay. RNA was extracted from all samples and reverse transcribed into cDNA, which served as template for TCR sequencing. SuperScript III was used for first-strand cDNA synthesis, primed with a 2:1 mix of oligo-dT and random hexamers. A synthetic immune receptor repertoire was used to measure amplification bias, and any remaining bias was corrected computationally. Libraries were sequenced on Illumina HiSeq using 60 bp reads that covered the CDR3 and were read from J toward V. Per the original workflow: Raw reads were preprocessed to remove errors, and CDR3 was defined according to IMGT conventions as the region from the conserved cysteine to phenylalanine. Clonality was computed as 1 minus the Shannon entropy, with the entropy normalized by log2 of the number of productive unique TCRs. Whether scalp clones were CD4 or CD8 was inferred by matching scalp TCRbeta sequences against CD4 and CD8 repertoires sorted from blood. TCRdb limited this immuneACCESS table to in-frame rearrangements with V and J called. A share of clones is missing; checked studies link under half to unresolved V genes, and the rest is unexplained. That table is the source of V, J and clone size, and D and trimming were worked out from the DNA. The table for this sample lists 250,000 or so clones, none of them counted only once. The ten largest account for 1.2% of the sample.

Cells from mouse cutaneous lymph nodes were pooled, stained for CD4, CD8alpha, NKG2D, NKG2ACE and other markers, and then sorted on a BD Influx. The germline V gene encodes CDR1 NSHNY and CDR2 SYGAGN. There are 13 amino acids in the CDR3, from cysteine to phenylalanine inclusive. The DNA covers only part of the CDR3, 27 bases in frame from base 1. The chain uses TRBV13-1 and TRBJ1-1; 5 matching bases give a weak D call of TRBD1. The clonotype comes from a C3H/HeJ mouse with alopecia areata. With respect to MHC, this strain carries the haplotype H2-k. The sequenced sample consisted of CD4+ T cells sorted from a lymph node. CDR3 protein: CASSDEEGTEVFF. The covered CDR3 bases are TGTGCCAGCAGTGATGAGGAGGGGACA.